This TCR beta chain appears in the sequencing data of a study of blood T cell repertoires in COVID-19. CDR3 size: 14 residues. Germline CDR1 MDHEN, CDR2 SYDVKM. Trimming pared 11 bases from V and 1 base from J, leaving 17 bases between. Sequencing was performed with immunoSEQ multiplex PCR; in TCRdb, only in-frame clones are kept and a portion is missing. The sample contains 250,000 to 350,000 clones, roughly 92% of which appear only once. The rearrangement joins TRBV28 to TRBJ1-1; D is possibly TRBD1 (5 bases). The TCR sequence derives from a woman younger than 45 with COVID-19, enrolled during active disease. Source material: peripheral blood. CDR3 nucleotide sequence: TGTGCCCATCTCACAGGCGGGGGGAACACTGAAGCTTTCTTT. It codes for CAHLTGGGNTEAFF.